This T cell receptor beta chain originates from a study of CXCR3-negative and CXCR3-positive naive CD8 T cells. Findings of the study overall: High diversity, comparable across both naive subsets, contrasted with much lower diversity in memory CD8+ cells. For the naive subsets, surface CD5 was similar, and TCR strength was inferred from TRB CDR3 properties. Hydrophobicity of TRB CDR3s was greater in CXCR3-positive naive cells than in CXCR3-negative naive cells.

Via 5' RACE with UMI labels, TRB cDNA libraries were prepared. TCRdb re-called the 5' RACE reads; one entry per CDR3 protein, DNA not given. The listing contains some 150,000 distinct CDR3 sequences. Turning to this clonotype: Its target is not known.

Naive cells were sorted as CD45RO-, CCR7+, CD27+ and CD95-. The source is a human donor in good health. Some clones in this sample may be carry-over from other donors' samples. Sequencing used naive CXCR3+ CD8+ T cells from blood. The sample's subset: CD45RO-CCR7+CD27+CD95- naive CD8+ T cells expressing CXCR3 (TNR3+).

CDR3 amino acids: CSAQAQVSATHSYEQYF. The chain has TRBV20-1 and TRBJ2-7. Germline V gives CDR1 DFQATT, CDR2 SNEGSKA (reference sequence). The CDR3 contains 17 residues.